This T cell receptor (beta chain) was recovered during a study of spatial heterogeneity in lung cancer. Study context: Detection of beta-chain sequences consistently exceeded that of alpha-chain sequences. The average appearance count of each unique TCR and UMI combination in raw reads was more than 9.5. Overall study findings and caveats: Ubiquitous expanded tumor TCRs surfaced in blood more at resection than they did at follow-up.

TCRdb passed the 5' RACE reads through MiXCR, listing each CDR3 protein once. In the table there are around 40,000 distinct CDR3 sequences, approximately 5.2% of which are singletons. Concerning this clonotype itself: Its cognate antigen is unknown.

Specified time point: sample taken at primary tumor resection. No cell sorting; template was whole RNA from tumor, lung tissue or PBMC. The donor group consisted of 72 patients who had untreated, early-stage non-small cell lung cancer. Sequenced material: PBMCs, taken at surgery. This receptor was taken from a female donor with early-stage non-small cell lung cancer.

CDR3 loop: CASSPSTGNTIYF. CDR3 coding DNA: TGCGCCAGCAGCCCGTCAACTGGAAACACCATATATTTT. The chain has TRBV5-1 and TRBJ1-3, with D hard to call. CDR3 length: 13 amino acids. Looked up from germline, CDR1 is SGHRS and CDR2 is YFSETQ. Trimming took 4 bases from V and 2 from J, leaving 7 bases between them.